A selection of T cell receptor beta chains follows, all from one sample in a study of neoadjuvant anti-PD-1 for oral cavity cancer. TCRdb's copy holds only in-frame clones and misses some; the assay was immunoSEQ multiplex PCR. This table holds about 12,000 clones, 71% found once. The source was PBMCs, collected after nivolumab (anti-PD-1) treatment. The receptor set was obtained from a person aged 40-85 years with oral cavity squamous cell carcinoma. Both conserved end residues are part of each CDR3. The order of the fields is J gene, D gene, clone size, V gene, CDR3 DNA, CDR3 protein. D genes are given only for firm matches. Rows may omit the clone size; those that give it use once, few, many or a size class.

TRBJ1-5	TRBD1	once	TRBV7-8	TGTGCCAGCAGCTTCGAGACAGGGGTCCAGCCCCAGCATTTT	CASSFETGVQPQHF
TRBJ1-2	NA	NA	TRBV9	TGTGCCAGCAGCGTAGATCGAAACTATGGCTACACCTTC	CASSVDRNYGYTF
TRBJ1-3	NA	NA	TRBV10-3	TGTGCCATCAGTGTACAGGGAAGCTCTGGAAACACCATATATTTT	CAISVQGSSGNTIYF
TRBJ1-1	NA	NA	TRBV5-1	TGCGCCAGCAGCTTTGAAGGGGCGCGGCCTGAAGCTTTCTTT	CASSFEGARPEAFF
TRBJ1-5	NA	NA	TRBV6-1	TGTGCCACTAACCCCTACACCACAAGCAATCAGCCCCAGCATTTT	CATNPYTTSNQPQHF
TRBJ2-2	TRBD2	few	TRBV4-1	TGCGCCAGCAGCCAAGGGGGGAGGGGATTTCCCGGGGAGCTGTTTTTT	CASSQGGRGFPGELFF
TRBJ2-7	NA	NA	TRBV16	TGTGCCAGCAGCGGGACGGGGATGAGCTCCTACGAGCAGTACTTC	CASSGTGMSSYEQYF
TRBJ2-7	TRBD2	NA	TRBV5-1	TGCGCCAGCAGCACAGGACTAGTTGGGTACGAGCAGTACTTC	CASSTGLVGYEQYF
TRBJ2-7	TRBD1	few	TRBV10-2	TGCGCCAGCAGTGAGCCCAGACAGGGGACCTACGAGCAGTACTTC	CASSEPRQGTYEQYF
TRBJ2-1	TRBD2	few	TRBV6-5	TGTGCCAGCAGGCTTGGGACTAGCGGATACAATGAGCAGTTCTTC	CASRLGTSGYNEQFF
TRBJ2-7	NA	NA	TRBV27	TGTGCCAGCAGTGCGTCTAGGAGCTCCTACGAGCAGTACTTC	CASSASRSSYEQYF
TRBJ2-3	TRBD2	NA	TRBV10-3	TGTGCCATCAGTGGCGGAGCGGGAGTTTCAGATACGCAGTATTTT	CAISGGAGVSDTQYF
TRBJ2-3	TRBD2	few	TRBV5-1	TGCGCCAGCAGCTTGACTAGCGGGGGGGCAGATACGCAGTATTTT	CASSLTSGGADTQYF
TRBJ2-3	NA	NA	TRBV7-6	TGTGCCAGCAGCTTGGTCCGGGACACAGGCTTGATCTCCACAGATACGCAGTATTTT	CASSLVRDTGLISTDTQYF
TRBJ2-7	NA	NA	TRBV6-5	TGTGCCAGCATATCCAGGACTACCTACGAGCAGTACTTC	CASISRTTYEQYF
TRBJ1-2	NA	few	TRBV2	TGTGCCAGCAGTGAGACCCCAGGGGACTATGGCTACACCTTC	CASSETPGDYGYTF
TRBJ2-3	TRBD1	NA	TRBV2	TGTGCCAGCACCCAAGGACAGGGTACCCGCACAGATACGCAGTATTTT	CASTQGQGTRTDTQYF
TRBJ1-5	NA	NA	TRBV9	TGTGCCAGCAGTTACCCCGGTGGGCCCCAGCATTTT	CASSYPGGPQHF
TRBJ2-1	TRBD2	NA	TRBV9	TGTGCCAGCAGCGTGAGTCCAGGCGGGGGGCGGAATGAGCAGTTCTTC	CASSVSPGGGRNEQFF
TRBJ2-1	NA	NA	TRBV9	TGTGCCAGCAGCGTAGCGGGGGGCCCCTTAGATGAGCAGTTCTTC	CASSVAGGPLDEQFF
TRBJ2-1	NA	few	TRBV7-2	TGTGCCAGCAGCTTGGCTGCGGGTACCTACAATGAGCAGTTCTTC	CASSLAAGTYNEQFF
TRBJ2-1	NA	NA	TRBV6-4	TGTGCCAGCAGTGACTCTAACAATGAGCAGTTCTTC	CASSDSNNEQFF
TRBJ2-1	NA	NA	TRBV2	TGTGCCAGCAGGATGGGGGGATCCGGGTATAATGAGCAGTTCTTC	CASRMGGSGYNEQFF
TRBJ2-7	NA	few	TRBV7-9	TGTGCCAGCAGCTTAAACGGAGGACTTTACGAGCAGTACTTC	CASSLNGGLYEQYF
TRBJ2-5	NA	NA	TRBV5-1	TGCGCCAGCAGCTCCCTGAGGCAAGAGACCCAGTACTTC	CASSSLRQETQYF
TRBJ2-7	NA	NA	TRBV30	TGTGCCTGGAGTCCTAAGTCCTACGAGCAGTACTTC	CAWSPKSYEQYF